The 25 T cell receptor beta chains in this list originate from one sample, sequenced in a study of T cells in Graves' hyperthyroidism and ophthalmopathy. The source material, RNA transcripts, was used to amplify TCR beta CDR3 regions. HTBI primers drove first-round RT-PCR of the TCR CDR3. MiXCR was run by TCRdb on the multiplex PCR reads, yielding one entry per CDR3 protein. The sample lists over 450,000 distinct CDR3 sequences; 13% to 15% were seen once. The sample consisted of blood. Every receptor here comes from a woman younger than 30 with Graves' hyperthyroidism.

This clonotype occurred once. This sequence may be a read error, since a much larger clone differs from it by one base. The chain employs TRBV20-1 and TRBJ1-4; D perhaps matches TRBD1 (6 bases). The CDR3 sequence is 13 residues long. Germline CDR1 is DFQATT and CDR2 is SNEGSKA (reference sequence). V was cut by 6 bases and J by 4 bases, with 12 bases left in between. CDR3 nucleotides: TGCAGTGCGAGGGGGGCGGATAATGAAAAACTGTTTTTT. It yields the protein CSARGADNEKLFF.

Concerning this clonotype: Mismatch with germline at one junction end may stem from a read error. V is TRBV19 and J is TRBJ1-2; D possibly corresponds to TRBD1 (6 bases). Germline-derived CDR1 and CDR2 are LNHDA and SQIVND (reference sequence). CDR3 length: 12 amino acids. The CDR3 protein is CATGPGQLGYAF. DNA of the CDR3: TGTGCCACCGGTCCGGGACAACTTGGCTACGCCTTC.

This clonotype was counted at least ten times. The rearrangement joins TRBV5-1 to TRBJ2-5; a weak D match, TRBD2 (5 bases). CDR1 is SGHRS and CDR2 is YFSETQ in the germline V gene. V lost 0 bases and J lost 1, with 10 bases in between. The CDR3 covers 15 residues. The CDR3 DNA sequence: TGCGCCAGCAGCTTGGCCCTGAGCGGCCAAGAGACCCAGTACTTC. Translated: CASSLALSGQETQYF.

The table lists this clonotype with a few counts. J is TRBJ1-1 and V is TRBV20-1; no clear D gene. The CDR3 consists of 14 residues. The V gene's germline CDR1 is DFQATT and CDR2 SNEGSKA (reference sequence). Trimming left V 0 bases short and J 0 bases short, with 8 bases between. CDR3 region: CSARDWQMNTEAFF. The CDR3 DNA is TGCAGTGCTAGAGATTGGCAGATGAACACTGAAGCTTTCTTT.

This clonotype was seen ten or more times. CDR3 in amino acids: CSVEVGGEETQYF. Here the CDR3 DNA reads TGCAGCGTTGAAGTTGGTGGGGAAGAGACCCAGTACTTC. The chain links TRBV29-1 to TRBJ2-5, with D hard to call. The length of the CDR3 is 13 residues. The germline V gene has CDR1 SQVTM and CDR2 ANQGSEA. The V end lost 1 base, the J end lost 3 bases, and 9 bases lay between the germline ends. Based on the CDR3 plus reference TRBV29-1 and TRBJ2-5, the full variable domain is SAVISQKPSRDICQRGTSLTIQCQVDSQVTMMFWYRQQPGQSLTLIATANQGSEATYESGFVIDKFPISRPNLTFSTLTVSNMSPEDSSIYLCSVEVGGEETQYFGPGTRLLVL.

This clonotype was seen more than once but under ten times. The rearrangement uses TRBV20-1 and TRBJ2-5; D ambiguous. V shed 3 bases and J shed 7 bases, with 15 bases lying between them. This CDR3 comprises 13 residues. The germline CDR1 and CDR2 sequences are DFQATT and SNEGSKA (reference sequence). The CDR3 nucleotides are TGCAGTGCTAGTCCTGGGTCAGACGGGACCCAGTACTTC. Protein sequence: CSASPGSDGTQYF.

This clonotype came up a few times. V usage is TRBV6-1 and J usage is TRBJ2-7; D is tentatively TRBD1 or TRBD2 (5 bases each). V gave up 6 bases and J gave up 3 bases, with 18 bases separating them. Germline loops: CDR1 MNHNS, CDR2 SASEGT. CDR3 length equals 15 residues. CDR3: CASSTGTRRDYEQYV. As DNA, the CDR3 is TGTGCCAGCAGCACTGGGACCCGTCGGGACTACGAGCAGTACGTC.

This clonotype showed up many times. The chain carries TRBV7-3 and TRBJ1-1; D is undetermined. The CDR3 covers 13 residues. Per the germline V gene, CDR1 is SGHTA and CDR2 is FQGTGA. V lost 1 base to trimming and J lost 8 bases, with 11 bases between them. The CDR3: CASSLKIKGEAFF. As DNA, the CDR3 is TGTGCCAGCAGCTTAAAGATCAAGGGAGAAGCTTTCTTT.

The J gene is TRBJ2-1, the V gene TRBV19; 8 nucleotides agree with TRBD2. V trimming: 1 base; J trimming: 2 bases; junction bases outside the gene matches: 7. Germline V CDR1 and CDR2: LNHDA, SQIVND (reference sequence). This CDR3 spans 17 amino acids. The CDR3 DNA follows: TGTGCCAGTAGTATAGTTAGCGGGGTGTGGACCTACAATGAGCAGTTCTTC. This encodes CASSIVSGVWTYNEQFF.

This clonotype has a count of ten or more. The chain is built from TRBV3-1 and TRBJ2-3, with 10 bases fitting TRBD2. This CDR3 comprises 15 residues. Trimming cost V 2 bases and J 8 bases; bases outside gene matches: 7. Germline assignment: CDR1 LGHDT and CDR2 YNNKEL (reference sequence). This CDR3 is CASSQSSGSGGTQYF. For the CDR3, the DNA is TGTGCCAGCAGCCAATCTAGCGGGAGTGGAGGTACGCAGTATTTT.

This clonotype was detected ten times or more. V gene TRBV6-1 combines with J gene TRBJ1-2; D possibly corresponds to TRBD1 (5 bases). CDR3 length equals 15 residues. The germline V gene has CDR1 MNHNS and CDR2 SASEGT. V was clipped by 6 bases and J by 2 bases, with 16 bases between them. This CDR3 reads CASSDAGRENYGYTF. The CDR3 coding sequence is TGTGCCAGCAGCGACGCGGGCAGGGAGAACTATGGCTACACCTTC.

The sample holds many counts of this clonotype. The chain carries TRBV20-1 and TRBJ2-5; 10 bases match TRBD2. This CDR3 contains 16 residues. V shed 6 bases, J shed 2 bases, and the junction held 12 bases outside the gene matches. Germline loops: CDR1 DFQATT, CDR2 SNEGSKA (reference sequence). The CDR3 protein is CSAPRASGGFQETQYF. The DNA of the CDR3 is TGCAGTGCCCCCCGGGCTAGCGGGGGATTTCAAGAGACCCAGTACTTC.

This clonotype was detected many times. The chain couples TRBV7-6 to TRBJ2-5; D is unresolved. The germline CDR1 and CDR2 sequences are SGHVS and FNYEAQ. The CDR3 spans 13 residues. Trimming took off 4 bases at V and 0 bases at J, with 6 bases between the two ends. The CDR3 DNA is TGTGCCAGCAGCTCCCCGTACCAAGAGACCCAGTACTTC. Its protein product is CASSSPYQETQYF.

At least ten counts were recorded for this clonotype. V is TRBV20-1 and J is TRBJ2-7; 7 bases agree with TRBD2. This CDR3 comprises 14 residues. J gave up 4 bases and V 1 base, and 7 bases lay outside the gene matches. Per germline, CDR1 DFQATT and CDR2 SNEGSKA (reference sequence). The CDR3 reads CSARVGGRDYEQYF. The CDR3 region has the DNA TGCAGTGCTAGAGTGGGAGGGAGGGATTACGAGCAGTACTTC.

This clonotype was detected a few times. The rearrangement uses TRBV18 and TRBJ1-1; D gene ambiguous. The CDR3 spans 14 residues. Per germline, CDR1 KGHSH and CDR2 LQKENI. V lost 3 bases to trimming and J lost 10 bases, with 18 bases between them. The CDR3 DNA reads TGTGCCAGCTCACCCCCCCCGGAACGAACTCCAGCTTTCTTT. This codes for CASSPPPERTPAFF.

This clonotype was seen ten or more times. The rearrangement joins TRBV24-1 to TRBJ2-1; 16 positions match TRBD2. This CDR3 is built from 17 residues. In germline, CDR1 is KGHDR, CDR2 SFDVKD. Germline trimming cut 4 bases from V and 10 bases from J; bases unmatched to any gene: 9. The CDR3 DNA follows: TGTGCCACCAGTGAGCCGGGACTAGCGGGAGGGGTACGGGAGCAGTTCTTC. Its protein product is CATSEPGLAGGVREQFF.

V and J are TRBV5-6 and TRBJ2-5, with 9 bases identical to TRBD1. Germline CDR1 reads SGHDT; CDR2 reads YYEEEE. J lost 1 base, V lost 5 bases, and 6 bases had no gene match. This CDR3 has 15 residues. The CDR3 protein is CASRIQGAGQETQYF. The CDR3 DNA follows: TGTGCCAGCAGGATACAGGGGGCGGGCCAAGAGACCCAGTACTTC.

CDR3 amino acids: CASRAAARDTQYF. The CDR3 DNA reads as TGTGCCAGTAGAGCGGCAGCCCGAGATACGCAGTATTTT. The chain uses TRBV19 and TRBJ2-3; TRBD2 might be the D (5 bases). The CDR3 sequence is 13 residues long. The germline V gene encodes CDR1 LNHDA and CDR2 SQIVND (reference sequence). V lost 6 bases and J lost 5, with 12 bases in between.

This clonotype has ten or more counts. This rearrangement joins TRBV7-2 to TRBJ2-7, with D unclear. Looked up from germline, CDR1 is SGHTA and CDR2 is FQGNSA. The V end was cut by 5 bases, the J end by 4 bases, with 12 bases between. The CDR3 loop spans 13 amino acids. CDR3 region: CASSRRVDYEQYF. Here the CDR3 DNA reads TGTGCCAGCAGCCGTCGGGTTGATTACGAGCAGTACTTC. Combining the CDR3 with reference TRBV7-2 and TRBJ2-7 gives the whole variable domain GAGVSQSPSNKVTEKGKDVELRCDPISGHTALYWYRQSLGQGLEFLIYFQGNSAPDKSGLPSDRFSAERTGGSVSTLTIQRTQQEDSAVYLCASSRRVDYEQYFGPGTRLTVT.

The V gene is TRBV29-1, the J gene TRBJ1-2; D remains ambiguous. Trimming took off 3 bases at V and 4 bases at J, with 9 bases between the two ends. CDR3 length: 12 amino acids. Germline loops: CDR1 SQVTM, CDR2 ANQGSEA. As DNA, the CDR3 is TGCAGCGTTGACTCCAGATCCTATGGCTACACCTTC. Its translation is CSVDSRSYGYTF.

A few counts support this clonotype. The chain employs TRBV5-1 and TRBJ2-7; tentatively, D is TRBD2 (6 bases). The ends were cut back, 5 bases at V and 7 bases at J, with 22 bases in the middle. The CDR3 is 15 amino acids. The germline V gene encodes CDR1 SGHRS and CDR2 YFSETQ. CDR3 region: CASSSGVLRGGEQYV. The CDR3 DNA follows: TGCGCCAGCAGTTCCGGGGTCTTAAGGGGAGGAGAGCAGTACGTC.

This clonotype was observed many times. The chain combines TRBV10-3 with TRBJ1-1, with 8 bases matching TRBD1. Germline values: CDR1 ENHRY, CDR2 SYGVKD. V lost 0 bases to trimming and J lost 1 base; unmatched junction nucleotides: 7. This CDR3 has 17 amino acids. DNA for the CDR3: TGTGCCATCAGTGAGTCGGAGACAGGGGTTTGGAACACTGAAGCTTTCTTT. Translation gives CAISESETGVWNTEAFF.

Many counts were recorded for this clonotype. V is TRBV9 and J is TRBJ1-1; unclear D gene. Germline CDR1 is SGDLS and CDR2 is YYNGEE. The CDR3 is made up of 13 amino acids. V was pared by 0 bases and J by 1 base, with 4 bases between. The CDR3 reads CASSVVWNTEAFF. The DNA of the CDR3 is TGTGCCAGCAGCGTAGTGTGGAACACTGAAGCTTTCTTT.

This clonotype has at least ten counts. This chain joins TRBV12-3 or TRBV12-4 and TRBJ1-1, with D possibly being TRBD1 (5 bases). The CDR3 length is 13 residues. V was shortened by 3 bases and J by 7 bases, with 12 bases between the two germline ends. The CDR3 spells CASSFAGLDEAFF. The CDR3 coding sequence is TGTGCCAGCAGTTTCGCGGGGCTGGATGAAGCTTTCTTT.

The chain joins TRBV9 to TRBJ2-5; TRBD1 aligns across 7 bases. Germline loops: CDR1 SGDLS, CDR2 YYNGEE. V lost 0 bases to trimming and J lost 5 bases; unmatched junction nucleotides: 4. The CDR3 has 14 residues. CDR3: CASSVEGAGETQYF. The CDR3 DNA reads as TGTGCCAGCAGCGTAGAGGGGGCTGGGGAGACCCAGTACTTC.